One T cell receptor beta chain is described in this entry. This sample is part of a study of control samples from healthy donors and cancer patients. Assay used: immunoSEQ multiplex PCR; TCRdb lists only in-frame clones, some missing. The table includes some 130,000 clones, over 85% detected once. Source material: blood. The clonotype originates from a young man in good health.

The CDR3 nucleotides read TGTGCCAGCAGCTCCCGGGACAGGGGGCGATATGGTGGCTACACCTTC. Translated: CASSSRDRGRYGGYTF. V gene TRBV13 combines with J gene TRBJ1-2; 12 nucleotides agree with TRBD1. The germline V gene has CDR1 PRHDT and CDR2 FYEKMQ (reference sequence). The trim removed 4 bases at V and 7 bases at J, leaving 10 bases unmatched. CDR3 length: 16 amino acids.